The source of this TCR beta chain is a study of control samples from healthy donors and cancer patients. The assay was immunoSEQ multiplex PCR, and TCRdb's table has in-frame clones only and misses some. The table records approximately 9,900 clones, 91% of them present only once. This CDR3 spans 16 amino acids. The germline V gene has CDR1 MNHEY and CDR2 SVGAGI. Trimming shortened V by 0 bases and J by 0 bases, and 8 bases separated the two germline ends. The clonotype was recovered from a man aged 60 to 75 with colorectal cancer. The source material was PBMCs. The chain uses TRBV6-5 and TRBJ1-4; D is uncertain. The chain's CDR3 is CASSYSWGATNEKLFF. In DNA, the CDR3 is TGTGCCAGCAGTTACTCGTGGGGAGCAACTAATGAAAAACTGTTTTTT.